This record covers a single T cell receptor (beta chain). Antigen unknown. Then a second PCR, running roughly 7 to 12 cycles, was carried out with a sample-barcoded 5' primer and a J-beta primer mix. Every single cDNA molecule received a tag from a template-switch adaptor with 12 random nucleotides. A single record per CDR3 protein comes from TCRdb applying MiXCR to the 5' RACE reads. The data show 1.4 million to 1.5 million distinct CDR3 sequences, roughly 45% seen once. V lost 2 bases and J lost 2; bases outside the gene matches: 5. Germline lookup yields CDR1 SQVTM and CDR2 ANQGSEA. The CDR3 runs to 15 residues. This entry is derived from a study of blood T cells in healthy people across ages. Across the study: Template switching captured about one barcoded beta molecule per two T cells. Findings and caveats of the study: There was a strong correlation between TCR beta diversity and naive T cell percentage. Donor CMV status, an unknown factor, possibly confounded changes in expanded clonotypes.

This receptor was taken from a woman between 18 and 29 years old in good health. Sequencing was performed on blood. The genes are TRBV29-1 and TRBJ2-3, with 9 bases that match TRBD2. The CDR3 loop reads CSVERVAGDTDTQYF. The DNA of the CDR3 is TGCAGCGTTGAAAGGGTAGCGGGGGACACAGATACGCAGTATTTT.